This T cell receptor (beta chain) comes out of a study of blood T cell repertoires in COVID-19. About the research overall: The United States, Italy and Spain were the sources of the acute and convalescent COVID-19 samples. PBMCs, B-cell-depleted T cells, or T cells were the source of the cDNA or gDNA that made up the material.

Trimming cost V 5 bases and J 7 bases; bases outside gene matches: 6. Germline values: CDR1 MNHEY, CDR2 SVGAGI. The CDR3 runs 14 residues. In the authors' methods: It was from reference gene primer amplification that nucleated cell counts were estimated. TCRdb's table, derived via immunoSEQ multiplex PCR, lists solely in-frame clones and lacks some. V, J and clone size reflect that table, while D and trimming were determined from the DNA. The repertoire consists of 78,000 or so clones, with approximately 82% occurring once and the leading ten covering approximately 8.8%. The source is a human donor in a cohort sampled during active COVID-19. The rearrangement links TRBV6-5 to TRBJ1-5; 9 nucleotides match TRBD1. Sequencing input: peripheral blood. The CDR3 loop reads CASSTGQGNQPQHF. The DNA for the CDR3 is TGTGCCAGCAGTACGGGACAGGGAAACCAGCCCCAGCATTTT.